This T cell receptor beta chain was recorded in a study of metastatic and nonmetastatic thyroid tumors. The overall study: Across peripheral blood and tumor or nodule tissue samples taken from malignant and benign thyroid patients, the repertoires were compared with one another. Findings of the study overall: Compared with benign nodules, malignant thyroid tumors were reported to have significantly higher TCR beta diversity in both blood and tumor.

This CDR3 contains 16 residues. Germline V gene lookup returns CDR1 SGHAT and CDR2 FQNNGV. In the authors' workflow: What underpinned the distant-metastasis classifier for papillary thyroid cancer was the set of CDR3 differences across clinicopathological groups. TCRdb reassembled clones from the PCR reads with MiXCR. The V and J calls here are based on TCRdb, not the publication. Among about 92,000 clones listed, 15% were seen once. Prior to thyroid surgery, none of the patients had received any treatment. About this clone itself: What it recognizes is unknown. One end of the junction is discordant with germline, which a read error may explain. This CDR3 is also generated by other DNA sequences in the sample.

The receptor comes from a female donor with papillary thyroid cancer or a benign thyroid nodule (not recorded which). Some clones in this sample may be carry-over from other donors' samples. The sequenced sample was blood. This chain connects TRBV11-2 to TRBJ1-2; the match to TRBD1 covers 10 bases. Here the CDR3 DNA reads TGTGCGAGCAGCTTAGACCTGGACAGGGGGTGGCATGGCTACACCTTC. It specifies CASSLDLDRGWHGYTF.